The clone carrying this TCR beta chain was observed a few times. The sample belongs to a study of blood T cell repertoires in COVID-19. The wider study: T cells, B-cell-depleted T cells, or PBMCs provided the cDNA or gDNA that served as material.

In the authors' methods: Estimates of nucleated cell counts were drawn from the amplification of reference gene primers. TCRdb's copy holds only in-frame clones and misses some; the assay was immunoSEQ multiplex PCR. The V and J calls and clone size are taken from that table; D and trimming were inferred from the DNA. The sample yields more than 200,000 clones, less than 90% seen once. V gave up 1 base and J gave up 3 bases, with 12 bases separating them. The CDR3 length is 15 residues. Germline V gene data show CDR1 as MGHRA and CDR2 as YSYEKL. The sequencing input was peripheral blood. The rearrangement links TRBV4-1 to TRBJ1-1, with no clear D. This clonotype was sampled from a woman in her 70s with active or convalescent COVID-19. The CDR3 spells CASSQAGVRDTEAFF. CDR3 DNA sequence: TGCGCCAGCAGCCAAGCTGGCGTCCGGGACACTGAAGCTTTCTTT.